This T cell receptor (beta chain) derives from a study of cytomegalovirus exposure and HLA in healthy donors. Sequencing was performed with immunoSEQ multiplex PCR; in TCRdb, only in-frame clones are kept and a portion is missing. Found here are some 140,000 clones, roughly 84% of them singletons; the top ten hold approximately 2%. This CDR3 is built from 14 residues. The germline V gene has CDR1 WNHNN and CDR2 SYGVQD (reference sequence). V gave up 3 bases and J gave up 0 bases, with 7 bases separating them. The genes are TRBV10-1 and TRBJ2-3; D remains unclear. The TCR comes from a human donor in good health. The source material was PBMCs. The CDR3 region has the DNA TGCGCCAGCAGTGAATGGCGGAGCACAGATACGCAGTATTTT. Its translation is CASSEWRSTDTQYF.